This TCR beta chain was documented in a study of shared T cell receptors in the human thymus. Measured with immunoSEQ multiplex PCR; TCRdb has only the in-frame clones, and not every one. Of hundreds of thousands of clones listed, over 75% are singletons. Trimming pared 0 bases from V and 1 base from J, leaving 8 bases between. Germline CDR1 SGHDN, CDR2 FVKESK. The CDR3 extends over 15 amino acids. These same records also appear under a second study, on human thymus T cells. That source adds: All donors were healthy Finnish infants who were undergoing corrective surgery to treat congenital heart defects.

The V call is TRBV14, the J call TRBJ2-3, with TRBD1 as a possible D gene (5 bases). This receptor was identified in a girl under two years old with a congenital heart defect. Sequenced sample: thymocytes. CDR3 loop: CASSQETRGTDTQYF. As DNA, the CDR3 is TGTGCCAGCAGCCAAGAGACCAGGGGCACAGATACGCAGTATTTT.